Each of the 18 T cell receptor beta chains below was sequenced from the same sample in a study of blood T cell repertoires in COVID-19. Measured with immunoSEQ multiplex PCR; TCRdb has only the in-frame clones, and not every one. The repertoire holds about 270,000 clones, with about 87% as singletons. Sample: PBMCs or T cells enriched from blood (not recorded which). These receptors originate from a woman aged 45-65 years who had recovered from COVID-19.

The chain uses TRBV5-5 and TRBJ1-3, with 9 bases that match TRBD1. The CDR3 runs 16 residues. Germline V CDR1 and CDR2: SGHKS, YYEKEE (reference sequence). Trimming removed 1 base from V and 3 bases from J; junction bases left unmatched: 5. The CDR3 sequence: CASSLLQGASGNTIYF. The CDR3 nucleotides read TGTGCCAGCAGCTTGTTACAGGGGGCTAGTGGAAACACCATATATTTT.

The chain has TRBV28 and TRBJ1-5; D is uncertain. The CDR3 contains 17 residues. Germline lookup yields CDR1 MDHEN and CDR2 SYDVKM. V lost 4 bases and J 3 bases, leaving 19 bases between the germline ends. The CDR3 sequence is CASSSPLAGKYNQPQHF. As DNA, the CDR3 is TGTGCCAGCAGTTCCCCCCTCGCGGGCAAATACAATCAGCCCCAGCATTTT.

This chain connects TRBV2 to TRBJ2-7; the match to TRBD2 covers 12 bases. CDR1 is SNHLY, CDR2 FYNNEI, per germline. This CDR3 has 14 amino acids. V was pared by 5 bases and J by 6 bases, with 5 bases of the junction left unmatched. CDR3 DNA sequence: TGTGCCAGCAGTCAGACTAGCGGGAGCCCCGAGCAGTACTTC. Its protein product is CASSQTSGSPEQYF.

Only a few counts were recorded for this clone. Other DNA variants within this sample encode the same CDR3. J is TRBJ1-5 and V is TRBV6-5; D might be TRBD1 (5 bases). Trimming cost V 0 bases and J 4 bases, with 7 bases left between them. The CDR3 is made up of 14 amino acids. Looked up from germline, CDR1 is MNHEY and CDR2 is SVGAGI. CDR3 nucleotides: TGTGCCAGCAGTTACTCCCGGGGGAATCAGCCCCAGCATTTT. This translates into CASSYSRGNQPQHF.

This sequence joins TRBV11-3 and TRBJ2-5; no clear D. CDR1 and CDR2 from the germline V gene are SGHNT and YENEEA. The CDR3 totals 15 residues. The V end was cut by 6 bases, the J end by 5 bases, with 19 bases between. In DNA, the CDR3 is TGTGCCAGCAGTCCCCAAGGAGCTCCTTGGGAGACCCAGTACTTC. Its translation: CASSPQGAPWETQYF.

Remarks on this clone: At one of its ends the junction is not consistent with the germline gene, which may arise from a read error. V and J are TRBV15 and TRBJ2-5, with 9 bases lining up with TRBD2. The CDR3 sequence is 15 residues long. The germline V gene has CDR1 LNHNV and CDR2 YYDKDF (reference sequence). CDR3 in amino acids: CATSRAGGRGETQYF. In DNA form, the CDR3 reads TGTGCCACCAGTAGAGCGGGAGGCCGGGGAGAGACCCAGTACTTC.

This chain links TRBV7-9 with TRBJ2-7; 7 bases are a match to TRBD2. The ends lost 6 bases at V and 3 bases at J; junction bases unmatched: 2. Germline lookup yields CDR1 SEHNR and CDR2 FQNEAQ (reference sequence). The CDR3 loop spans 12 amino acids. Here the CDR3 reads CASSPSGYEQYF. For the CDR3, the DNA is TGTGCCAGCAGTCCTAGCGGCTACGAGCAGTACTTC.

The table lists this clone with a few counts. The V gene is TRBV11-1, the J gene TRBJ2-5; 8 nucleotides line up with TRBD2. The V gene's germline CDR1 is SGHAT and CDR2 FQDESV (reference sequence). Trimming removed 6 bases from V and 0 bases from J; junction bases left unmatched: 6. This CDR3 spans 15 amino acids. CDR3 region: CASSFSGKNQETQYF. The CDR3 DNA follows: TGTGCCAGCAGTTTTAGCGGGAAGAACCAAGAGACCCAGTACTTC.

The chain employs TRBV30 and TRBJ2-7; possibly TRBD2 for D (6 bases). The length of the CDR3 is 14 residues. CDR1 and CDR2 (germline): GTSNPN, SVGIG (reference sequence). V lost 2 bases, J lost 1 base, and 12 bases lay in between. The CDR3, as DNA: TGTGCCTGGAGTTCGGGGGAGGTTTCCTACGAGCAGTACTTC. Protein: CAWSSGEVSYEQYF.

The chain has TRBV28 and TRBJ1-2; 8 positions agree with TRBD1. In germline, CDR1 is MDHEN, CDR2 SYDVKM. CDR3 size: 15 residues. V gave up 3 bases and J gave up 2 bases; unmatched junction bases: 5. CDR3 sequence (DNA): TGTGCCAGCAGTTTTCGGGACAGGTTCAACTATGGCTACACCTTC. Its protein is CASSFRDRFNYGYTF.

The gene calls are TRBV7-2 and TRBJ2-7; 7 bases agree with TRBD1. CDR3 length equals 16 residues. Germline V lookup: CDR1 SGHTA, CDR2 FQGNSA. V lost 0 bases, J lost 7 bases, and 12 bases stayed unmatched. The chain's CDR3 is CASSLASLTGLGEQYF. As DNA, the CDR3 is TGTGCCAGCAGCTTAGCAAGCCTGACAGGGTTGGGGGAGCAGTACTTC.

This chain uses TRBV4-3 with TRBJ2-5, with D unresolved. CDR3 length equals 15 residues. Germline V gene data show CDR1 as LGHNA and CDR2 as YSLEER. V lost 0 bases and J lost 2, with 10 bases in between. The DNA of the CDR3 is TGCGCCAGCAGCCAAGATAGTAATAAACAAGAGACCCAGTACTTC. This gives the protein CASSQDSNKQETQYF.

The V and J genes are TRBV7-8 and TRBJ1-1; the match to TRBD1 covers 8 bases. The CDR3 runs to 14 residues. Germline V gives CDR1 SGHVS, CDR2 FQNEAQ. Unmatched junction bases numbered 6, after V lost 5 bases and J lost 4 bases. CDR3 amino acids: CASSVTGVGTEAFF. The DNA of the CDR3 is TGTGCCAGCAGCGTGACAGGGGTAGGCACTGAAGCTTTCTTT.

This chain connects TRBV5-6 to TRBJ1-2, with unresolved D. Trimming removed 1 base at V and 2 bases at J, with 3 bases between. The CDR3 has 12 amino acids. Looked up from germline, CDR1 is SGHDT and CDR2 is YYEEEE. DNA for the CDR3: TGTGCCAGCAGCTTGCTAAACTATGGCTACACCTTC. Translated: CASSLLNYGYTF.

The CDR3 region has the DNA TGTGCCAGCAACGACAGGGGGCTTAGGAACACTGAAGCTTTCTTT. It encodes CASNDRGLRNTEAFF. The gene calls are TRBV28 and TRBJ1-1; 10 bases are shared with TRBD1. The germline V gene encodes CDR1 MDHEN and CDR2 SYDVKM. The CDR3 consists of 15 residues. The junction had 6 bases not matched to a gene; V was cut back by 7 bases and J by 1 base.

The chain is built from TRBV19 and TRBJ1-2; 7 bases line up with TRBD1. Germline loops: CDR1 LNHDA, CDR2 SQIVND (reference sequence). The CDR3 is 15 residues long. V trimming: 6 bases; J trimming: 4 bases; junction bases outside the gene matches: 11. The CDR3 region has the DNA TGTGCCAGTAGCCTGAACCCGACAGGGAGCTATGGCTACACCTTC. It codes for CASSLNPTGSYGYTF.

This clone was picked up a small number of times. The chain links TRBV7-2 to TRBJ2-7, with TRBD2 as a possible D gene (6 bases). Germline-derived CDR1 and CDR2 are SGHTA and FQGNSA. This CDR3 region has 14 residues. With 2 bases removed from V and 1 base from J, the gap between germline ends came to 9 bases. CDR3 sequence reads: CASSLRRGSYEQYF. Written as DNA, the CDR3 is TGTGCCAGCAGCTTACGACGGGGGTCCTACGAGCAGTACTTC.

The V and J genes are TRBV28 and TRBJ2-3; 7 nucleotides match TRBD2. Trimming at V came to 0 bases and at J to 0 bases, leaving 6 bases not matched to a gene. Germline values: CDR1 MDHEN, CDR2 SYDVKM. This CDR3 comprises 17 residues. The CDR3 DNA reads TGTGCCAGCAGTTTATGGGCTAGCGGAACTAGCACAGATACGCAGTATTTT. This codes for CASSLWASGTSTDTQYF.